Listed here are 17 T cell receptor beta chains from one sample, sequenced in a study of response to subunit inactivated influenza vaccine (dated by TCRdb to the late 2010s). Library method: RT-PCR. The run used an Illumina HiSeq 2500. The public reads were run again by TCRdb, first through fastp at Q25 and then through MiXCR, and only productive beta chains were kept. Identical CDR3 protein sequences are pooled into one entry, listed with their most common genes and DNA. The sample table shows approximately 500,000 distinct CDR3 sequences, and approximately 12% are seen once. The ten biggest clones cover over 10% of the sample. What this sample's time point label stands for: 45 days after influenza vaccine administration. This specimen was PBMCs from blood, taken 45 days after vaccination. All receptors come from a man aged 50 or older who received an inactivated influenza vaccine. Donor details come from another sample of the same person, matched by shared clones.

This clonotype was recorded a few times. The V gene is TRBV7-9, the J gene TRBJ1-4; D is ambiguous. CDR1 SEHNR and CDR2 FQNEAQ come from the germline V gene (reference sequence). V lost 5 bases and J lost 7, with 20 bases in between. This CDR3 is built from 16 residues. The CDR3 coding sequence is TGTGCCAGCAGCCCAGGACCGGGTCTTGGTGGTGAAAAACTGTTTTTT. This translates into CASSPGPGLGGEKLFF.

This clonotype has only a few counts. V is TRBV25-1 and J is TRBJ2-3; 8 positions match TRBD2. The CDR3 has 16 amino acids. V lost 3 bases to trimming and J lost 4 bases; unmatched junction nucleotides: 9. Germline V gene data show CDR1 as MGHDK and CDR2 as SYGVNS. For the CDR3, the DNA is TGTGCCAGCAGTGATATTCGGGGGGGCCAGGCAGATACGCAGTATTTT. Its protein is CASSDIRGGQADTQYF.

The rearrangement uses TRBV11-2 and TRBJ1-6, with TRBD1 as a possible D gene (5 bases). The CDR3 consists of 15 residues. Per germline, CDR1 SGHAT and CDR2 FQNNGV. The V gene lost 5 bases and the J gene lost 7 bases, with 15 bases spanning the gap. The CDR3 loop reads CASSPSQGLNSPLHF. The CDR3 DNA sequence: TGTGCCAGCAGCCCGAGCCAGGGACTAAATTCACCCCTCCACTTT.

In this sample, this clonotype turned up a few times. The chain uses TRBV7-8 and TRBJ2-7; no clear D gene. The germline V gene encodes CDR1 SGHVS and CDR2 FQNEAQ. The CDR3 extends over 15 amino acids. Trimming removed 5 bases from V and 0 bases from J, with 14 bases in between. CDR3 residues: CASSPIGRDSYEQYF. In nucleotides, the CDR3 is TGTGCCAGCAGCCCAATCGGACGCGACTCCTACGAGCAGTACTTC.

The V and J genes are TRBV5-1 and TRBJ1-3, with D uncertain. Germline V gene sequence: CDR1 SGHRS, CDR2 YFSETQ. CDR3 size: 15 residues. V was pared by 4 bases and J by 4 bases, with 15 bases between. The CDR3 reads CASSPRVAGGNTIYF. CDR3 DNA: TGCGCCAGCAGCCCCCGCGTGGCCGGGGGAAACACCATATATTTT.

The rearrangement uses TRBV4-1 and TRBJ2-2, with 9 bases fitting TRBD2. Germline-derived CDR1 and CDR2 are MGHRA and YSYEKL. This CDR3 has 19 amino acids. J gave up 2 bases and V 4 bases, and 14 bases lay outside the gene matches. In nucleotides, the CDR3 is TGCGCCAGCAGCCCTATCCTAGCGGGGCCTTTCCTTAACACCGGGGAGCTGTTTTTT. Amino acids: CASSPILAGPFLNTGELFF.

The chain employs TRBV5-1 and TRBJ2-5; TRBD2 matches 15 bases. The ends lost 5 bases at V and 1 base at J; junction bases unmatched: 6. The CDR3 is 17 residues long. The germline CDR1 and CDR2 sequences are SGHRS and YFSETQ. The chain's CDR3 is CASSRTSGREIQETQYF. As DNA, the CDR3 is TGCGCCAGCAGTAGGACTAGCGGGAGGGAAATCCAAGAGACCCAGTACTTC.

This rearrangement joins TRBV6-2 or TRBV6-3 to TRBJ1-1; D is uncertain. The CDR3 spans 18 residues. Trimming pared 6 bases from V and 1 base from J, leaving 24 bases between. Germline V CDR1 and CDR2: MNHEY, SVGEGT. The CDR3 DNA sequence: TGTGCCAGCAGCCGCAGCCTTGGGCTGGACGGCAGGAACACTGAAGCTTTCTTT. Translated: CASSRSLGLDGRNTEAFF.

This clonotype was detected only a few times. This rearrangement joins TRBV7-9 to TRBJ2-6; no definite D call. V lost 5 bases and J 0 bases, leaving 8 bases between the germline ends. This CDR3 spans 15 amino acids. Germline CDR1 and CDR2: SEHNR and FQNEAQ (reference sequence). The CDR3 spells CASSRRASGANVLTF. The CDR3 region has the DNA TGTGCCAGCAGCAGAAGGGCCTCTGGGGCCAACGTCCTGACTTTC. The full variable domain, completed using reference TRBV7-9 and TRBJ2-6, is DTGVSQNPRHKITKRGQNVTFRCDPISEHNRLYWYRQTLGQGPEFLTYFQNEAQLEKSRLLSDRFSAERPKGSFSTLEIQRTEQGDSAMYLCASSRRASGANVLTFGAGSRLTVL.

This clonotype was seen a handful of times. The rearrangement links TRBV20-1 to TRBJ2-1; 7 nucleotides agree with TRBD1. V lost 3 bases, J lost 4 bases, and 6 bases stayed unmatched. The germline CDR1 and CDR2 sequences are DFQATT and SNEGSKA (reference sequence). The CDR3 runs to 14 residues. CDR3 loop: CSARWTGWYNEQFF. Written as DNA, the CDR3 is TGCAGTGCTAGGTGGACAGGTTGGTACAATGAGCAGTTCTTC.

The sample holds a few counts of this clonotype. This chain joins TRBV7-2 and TRBJ2-3; D unresolved. The ends were cut back, 4 bases at V and 6 bases at J, with 20 bases in the middle. Germline V gene data show CDR1 as SGHTA and CDR2 as FQGNSA. This CDR3 is built from 16 residues. The CDR3 nucleotides read TGTGCCAGCAGCTCTGGGGTTCACGGTCCTAGGGATACGCAGTATTTT. Its translation: CASSSGVHGPRDTQYF. The full variable domain, rest sourced from reference TRBV7-2 and TRBJ2-3, is GAGVSQSPSNKVTEKGKDVELRCDPISGHTALYWYRQSLGQGLEFLIYFQGNSAPDKSGLPSDRFSAERTGGSVSTLTIQRTQQEDSAVYLCASSSGVHGPRDTQYFGPGTRLTVL.

The sample holds many counts of this clonotype. The junction differs from germline at one of its ends, possibly a read error. The CDR3 nucleotides read TGTGCCAGCAGCTTAATTGGTACAGATACGCAGTATTTT. Translated: CASSLIGTDTQYF. The chain joins TRBV5-1 to TRBJ2-3; no firm D call. CDR3 size: 13 residues. The germline CDR1 and CDR2 sequences are SGHRS and YFSETQ.

Only a few counts were recorded for this clonotype. The chain links TRBV4-1 to TRBJ2-1; D gene unclear. V was cut by 0 bases and J by 4 bases, with 10 bases left in between. Germline-derived CDR1 and CDR2 are MGHRA and YSYEKL. The CDR3 has 15 residues. CDR3 DNA sequence: TGCGCCAGCAGCCAAGATACTGGGATTTACAATGAGCAGTTCTTC. Translating it yields CASSQDTGIYNEQFF.

The V gene is TRBV30, the J gene TRBJ1-1, with D perhaps TRBD1 (6 bases). This CDR3 is 15 amino acids long. Germline V CDR1 and CDR2: GTSNPN, SVGIG (reference sequence). The V gene lost 4 bases and the J gene lost 5 bases, with 20 bases spanning the gap. CDR3 in DNA: TGTGCCTGGACCTGGGACACTTGGGGAGGTACTGAAGCTTTCTTT. Translated: CAWTWDTWGGTEAFF.

The V and J genes are TRBV6-6 and TRBJ2-7; TRBD2 is a possible D gene (5 bases). The CDR3 loop spans 13 amino acids. The V end was cut by 10 bases, the J end by 5 bases, with 18 bases between. Germline V gives CDR1 MNHNY, CDR2 SVGAGI (reference sequence). The CDR3 nucleotides are TGTGCCATCAACTCAGGACTTACGGACGAGCAGTACTTC. The encoded protein is CAINSGLTDEQYF.

The chain recombines TRBV28 with TRBJ2-5; 7 bases line up with TRBD1. The J segment lost 2 bases and the V segment lost 3 bases, leaving 15 bases of the junction unmatched. From germline, CDR1 is MDHEN and CDR2 SYDVKM. The CDR3 runs 18 residues. The chain's CDR3 is CASSFLLIIKDRQETQYF. The CDR3 DNA reads TGTGCCAGCAGTTTTCTACTGATTATAAAGGACAGGCAAGAGACCCAGTACTTC. Based on the CDR3 plus reference TRBV28 and TRBJ2-5, the full variable domain is DVKVTQSSRYLVKRTGEKVFLECVQDMDHENMFWYRQDPGLGLRLIYFSYDVKMKEKGDIPEGYSVSREKKERFSLILESASTNQTSMYLCASSFLLIIKDRQETQYFGPGTRLLVL.

Here the CDR3 reads CASSLLRGNEQYF. The DNA for the CDR3 is TGTGCCAGCAGTTTATTGAGGGGGAACGAGCAGTACTTC. This chain connects TRBV28 to TRBJ2-7; perhaps TRBD1 as D (6 bases). The ends were cut back, 1 base at V and 5 bases at J, with 9 bases in the middle. The CDR3 loop spans 13 amino acids. Germline loops: CDR1 MDHEN, CDR2 SYDVKM.